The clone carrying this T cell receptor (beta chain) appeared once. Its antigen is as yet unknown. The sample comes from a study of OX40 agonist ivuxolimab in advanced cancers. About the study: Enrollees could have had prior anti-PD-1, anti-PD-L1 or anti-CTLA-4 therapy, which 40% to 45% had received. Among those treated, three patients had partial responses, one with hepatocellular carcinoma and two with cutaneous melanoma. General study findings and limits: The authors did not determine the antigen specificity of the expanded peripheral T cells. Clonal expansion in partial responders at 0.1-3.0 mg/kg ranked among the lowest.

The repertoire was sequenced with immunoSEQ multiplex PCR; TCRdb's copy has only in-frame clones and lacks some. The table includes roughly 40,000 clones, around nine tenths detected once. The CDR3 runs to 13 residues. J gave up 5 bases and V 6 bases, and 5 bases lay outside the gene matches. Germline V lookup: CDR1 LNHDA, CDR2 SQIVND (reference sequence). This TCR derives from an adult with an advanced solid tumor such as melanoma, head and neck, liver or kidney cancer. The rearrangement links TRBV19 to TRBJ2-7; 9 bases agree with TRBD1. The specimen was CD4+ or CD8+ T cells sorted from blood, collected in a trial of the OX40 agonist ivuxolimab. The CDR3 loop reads CASSRDRDDEQYF. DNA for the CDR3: TGTGCCAGTAGCCGGGACAGGGACGACGAGCAGTACTTC.